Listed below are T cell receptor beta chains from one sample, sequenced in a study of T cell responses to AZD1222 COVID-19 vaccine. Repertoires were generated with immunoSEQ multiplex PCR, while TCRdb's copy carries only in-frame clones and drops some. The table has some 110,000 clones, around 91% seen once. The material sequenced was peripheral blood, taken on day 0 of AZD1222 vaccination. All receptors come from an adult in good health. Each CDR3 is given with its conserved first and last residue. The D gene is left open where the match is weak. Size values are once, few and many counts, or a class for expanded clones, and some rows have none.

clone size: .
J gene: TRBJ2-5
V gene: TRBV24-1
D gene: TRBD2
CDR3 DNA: TGTGCCACCAGTGAGGGGACTAGCGGGATTTCGGCCCAGTACTTC
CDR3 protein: CATSEGTSGISAQYF

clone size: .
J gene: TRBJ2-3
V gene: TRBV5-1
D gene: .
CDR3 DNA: TGCGCCAGCAGCACGGGACTCCGCACAGATACGCAGTATTTT
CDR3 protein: CASSTGLRTDTQYF

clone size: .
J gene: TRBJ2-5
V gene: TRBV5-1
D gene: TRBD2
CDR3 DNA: TGCGCCAGCAGCTTGGGCCTCCTAGCGGGGGGTCTGGAGACCCAGTACTTC
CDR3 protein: CASSLGLLAGGLETQYF

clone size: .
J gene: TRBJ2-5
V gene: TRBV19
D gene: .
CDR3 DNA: TGTGCCAGTAGCCCCCAACTAGGACAACAGTACTTC
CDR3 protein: CASSPQLGQQYF

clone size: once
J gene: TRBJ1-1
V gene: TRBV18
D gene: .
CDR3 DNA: TGTGCCAGCTCAGGGGCCGACGACACTGAAGCTTTCTTT
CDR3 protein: CASSGADDTEAFF

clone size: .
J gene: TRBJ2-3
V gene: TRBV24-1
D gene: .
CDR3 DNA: TGTGCCACCAGCCCTAGCCGACGGAGTACAGATACGCAGTATTTT
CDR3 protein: CATSPSRRSTDTQYF

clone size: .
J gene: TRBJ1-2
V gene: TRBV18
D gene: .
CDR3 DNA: TGTGCCAGCTCGCCCAACAGCGGTGGCTACACCTTC
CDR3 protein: CASSPNSGGYTF

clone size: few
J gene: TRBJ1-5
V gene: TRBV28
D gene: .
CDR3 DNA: TGTGCCAGCAGTGAAAGGGGTCGGGGGAGGCAGCCCCAGCATTTT
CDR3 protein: CASSERGRGRQPQHF

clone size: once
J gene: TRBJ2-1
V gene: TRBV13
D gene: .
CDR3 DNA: TGTGCCAGCAGAGGAGCGGCTATCTCCTACAATGAGCAGTTCTTC
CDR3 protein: CASRGAAISYNEQFF

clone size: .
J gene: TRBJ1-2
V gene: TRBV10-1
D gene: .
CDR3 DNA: TGCGCCAGCAGTGAAACCCACAACACCCCGTACACCTTC
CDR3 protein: CASSETHNTPYTF

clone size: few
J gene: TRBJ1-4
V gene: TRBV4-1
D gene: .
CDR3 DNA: TGCGCCAGCAGCCAAGCCGGGGACCGTGGTGAAAAACTGTTTTTT
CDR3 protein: CASSQAGDRGEKLFF

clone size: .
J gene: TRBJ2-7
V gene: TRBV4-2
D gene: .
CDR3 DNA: TGTGCCAGCAGCCAAGGGAGAGGGGCAGAGCAGTACTTC
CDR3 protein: CASSQGRGAEQYF

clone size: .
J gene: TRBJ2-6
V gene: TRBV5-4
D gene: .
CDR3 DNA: TGTGCCAGCAGCTCTGTTAGGGGGGCCAACGTCCTGACTTTC
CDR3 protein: CASSSVRGANVLTF

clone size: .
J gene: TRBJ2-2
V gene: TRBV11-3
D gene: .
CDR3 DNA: TGTGCCAGCAGCTGGGGGACTCTACCTGAAGGGGAGCTGTTTTTT
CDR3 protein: CASSWGTLPEGELFF

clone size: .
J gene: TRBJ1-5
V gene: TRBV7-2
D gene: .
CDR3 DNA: TGTGCCAGCAGCTTAGTTGACGGACTTAATCAGCCCCAGCATTTT
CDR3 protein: CASSLVDGLNQPQHF

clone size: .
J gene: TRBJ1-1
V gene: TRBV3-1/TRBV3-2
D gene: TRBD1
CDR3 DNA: TGTGCCAGCAGCCCCCGGACAGGGTCGGTCACTGAAGCTTTCTTT
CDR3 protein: CASSPRTGSVTEAFF

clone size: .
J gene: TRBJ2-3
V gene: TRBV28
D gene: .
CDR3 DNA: TGTGCCAGCGAAGACTCTAGCACAGATACGCAGTATTTT
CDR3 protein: CASEDSSTDTQYF

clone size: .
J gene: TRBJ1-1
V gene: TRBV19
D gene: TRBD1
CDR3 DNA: TGTGCCAGTAGTATGCGGACAGGGGGTGCACCCCTTGAAGCTTTCTTT
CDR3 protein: CASSMRTGGAPLEAFF

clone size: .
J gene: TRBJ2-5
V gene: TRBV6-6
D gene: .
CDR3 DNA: TGTGCCACCCAGTCAAGGGAAACAGGGAGGGGCGAGACCCAGTACTTC
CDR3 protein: CATQSRETGRGETQYF

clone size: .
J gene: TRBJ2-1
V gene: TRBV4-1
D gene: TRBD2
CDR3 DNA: TGCGCCAGCAGCAGCTCGGGACTAGCGGGACCCCGACGCCATGAGCAGTTCTTC
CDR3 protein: CASSSSGLAGPRRHEQFF

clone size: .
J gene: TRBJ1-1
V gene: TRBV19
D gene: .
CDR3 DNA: TGTGCCAGTAGTTGGGGACAGAACACTGAAGCTTTCTTT
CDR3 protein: CASSWGQNTEAFF

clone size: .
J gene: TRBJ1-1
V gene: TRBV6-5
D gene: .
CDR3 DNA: TGTGCCAGCAGGGGTGGGTACACTGAAGCTTTCTTT
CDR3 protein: CASRGGYTEAFF

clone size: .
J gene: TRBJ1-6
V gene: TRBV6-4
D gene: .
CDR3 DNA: TGTGCCAGCAGTCCAACCCCCGACAGTCCTAATTCACCCCTCCACTTT
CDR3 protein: CASSPTPDSPNSPLHF

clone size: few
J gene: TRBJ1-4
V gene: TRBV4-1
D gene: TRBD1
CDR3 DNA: TGCGCCAGCAGCCCCGGGACAGGGGGCGGGCGAACTAATGAAAAACTGTTTTTT
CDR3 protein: CASSPGTGGGRTNEKLFF

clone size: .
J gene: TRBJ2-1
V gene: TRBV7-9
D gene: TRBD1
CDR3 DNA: TGTGCCAGCAGCTCCGCCGGGACAGATTTTTACAATGAGCAGTTCTTC
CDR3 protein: CASSSAGTDFYNEQFF

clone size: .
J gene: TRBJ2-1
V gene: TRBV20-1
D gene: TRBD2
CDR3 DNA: TGCAGTGCCAGTGGGACTAGCGGGAACGATGAGCAGTTCTTC
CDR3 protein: CSASGTSGNDEQFF

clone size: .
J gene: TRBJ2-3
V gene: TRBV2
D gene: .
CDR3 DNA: TGTGCCAGCAGTGAAGGGTCCGGGCAGGGATACACAGATACGCAGTATTTT
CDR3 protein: CASSEGSGQGYTDTQYF

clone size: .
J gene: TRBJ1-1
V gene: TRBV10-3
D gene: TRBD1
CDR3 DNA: TGTGCCATCCGCCCAGGACAGGACGATCACGCTTTCTTT
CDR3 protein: CAIRPGQDDHAFF

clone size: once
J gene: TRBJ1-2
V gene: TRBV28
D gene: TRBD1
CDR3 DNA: TGTGCCAGCAGGGTGACAGGGGATTATGGCTACACCTTC
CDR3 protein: CASRVTGDYGYTF

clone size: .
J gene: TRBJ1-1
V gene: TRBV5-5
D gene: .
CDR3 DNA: TGTGCCAGCAGCTTATTTTTGAAGTCGAACACTGAAGCTTTCTTT
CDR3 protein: CASSLFLKSNTEAFF

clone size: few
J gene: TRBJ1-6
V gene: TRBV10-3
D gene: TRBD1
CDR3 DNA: TGTGCCATCAGTCGACAGGGAGGCGAGAATAATTCACCCCTCCACTTT
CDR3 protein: CAISRQGGENNSPLHF